This TCR beta chain stems from a study of graft-versus-host responses after intestinal transplantation. This clone was seen a single time. This CDR3 contains 15 residues. Per germline, CDR1 MDHEN and CDR2 SYDVKM. The J segment lost 2 bases and the V segment lost 5 bases, leaving 4 bases of the junction unmatched. Assay: immunoSEQ multiplex PCR; the TCRdb copy retains only in-frame clones and omits some. In the table there are 10,000 or so clones, 30% of which are singletons. This TCR was recovered from a human patient who received an intestinal transplant. This chain uses TRBV28 with TRBJ1-5, with 9 positions matching TRBD1. The specimen comprised alloreactive CD4+ T cells from a mixed lymphocyte reaction culture, sampled before intestinal transplant. Subset in this sample: CFSE-low proliferating T cells sorted from approximately 6-day pre-transplant mixed lymphocyte reaction (GvH or HvG direction). The CDR3 protein is CASSLTGGGNQPQHF. DNA of the CDR3: TGTGCCAGCAGTCTAACAGGGGGCGGCAATCAGCCCCAGCATTTT.